The next 27 T cell receptor beta chains were all read from a single sample in a study of T cells after yellow fever vaccination. TCRdb used MiXCR to reprocess the 5' RACE reads, holding one entry per CDR3 protein. The sample has roughly 250,000 distinct CDR3 sequences, 10% to 15% seen once; the top ten hold about 0.51%. The sample consisted of CD4+ T cells sorted from PBMCs, taken 45 days after the yellow fever booster vaccination. These receptors were taken from a man younger than 45 who received the YFV17D yellow fever vaccine.

This rearrangement joins TRBV12-3 or TRBV12-4 to TRBJ2-4, with 7 bases matching TRBD1. CDR3 size: 9 residues. The V segment lost 7 bases and the J segment 15 bases; nucleotides outside the gene matches: 3. DNA of the CDR3: TGTGCCAGCACCCGGGACAGGTACTTC. It encodes CASTRDRYF.

This clonotype was seen ten or more times. The V and J genes are TRBV7-9 and TRBJ2-2; the D is unclear. Trimming removed 5 bases at V and 3 bases at J, with 10 bases between. CDR3 length: 14 amino acids. CDR1 is SEHNR, CDR2 FQNEAQ, per germline (reference sequence). The CDR3 reads CASSPQRDTGELFF. Written as DNA, the CDR3 is TGTGCCAGCAGCCCTCAAAGGGACACCGGGGAGCTGTTTTTT.

Only a few counts were recorded for this clonotype. V usage is TRBV6-5 and J usage is TRBJ1-2; 8 bases agree with TRBD1. The CDR3 length is 13 residues. V lost 6 bases, J lost 2 bases, and 2 bases stayed unmatched. The germline V gene has CDR1 MNHEY and CDR2 SVGAGI. This CDR3 reads CASRRTGNYGYTF. As DNA, the CDR3 is TGTGCCAGCAGAAGGACAGGGAACTATGGCTACACCTTC.

V usage is TRBV27 and J usage is TRBJ2-7; D may match TRBD1 or TRBD2 (5 bases each). V lost 5 bases to trimming and J lost 6 bases, with 14 bases between them. Germline CDR1 MNHEY, CDR2 SMNVEV (reference sequence). The length of the CDR3 is 13 residues. The DNA for the CDR3 is TGTGCCAGCAGTCCAAGGCTTGGGGGCGAGCAGTACTTC. This sequence encodes CASSPRLGGEQYF.

This clonotype was picked up many times. The chain has TRBV12-3 or TRBV12-4 and TRBJ2-7, with D hard to call. The V gene lost 2 bases and the J gene lost 5 bases, with 13 bases spanning the gap. CDR3 length: 14 residues. CDR3 sequence: CASSLQGLVDEQYF. The CDR3 bases are TGTGCCAGCAGTTTACAAGGGCTTGTCGACGAGCAGTACTTC.

The chain recombines TRBV11-1 with TRBJ2-2; no firm D call. Trimming shortened V by 6 bases and J by 5 bases, and 10 bases separated the two germline ends. Germline loops: CDR1 SGHAT, CDR2 FQDESV (reference sequence). This CDR3 has 13 residues. The CDR3 DNA follows: TGTGCCAGCAGTATCAGCCGGACCGGGGAGCTGTTTTTT. Its translation is CASSISRTGELFF.

This clonotype was detected only a few times. The chain uses TRBV24-1 and TRBJ2-3; D assignment may be TRBD1 or TRBD2 (5 bases each). Trimming shortened V by 8 bases and J by 5 bases, and 22 bases separated the two germline ends. From germline, CDR1 is KGHDR and CDR2 SFDVKD. This CDR3 has 16 residues. The CDR3 DNA follows: TGTGCCACCACTACCGGGACCCACACTGGTGAAGATACGCAGTATTTT. Its protein product is CATTTGTHTGEDTQYF.

This clonotype was picked up many times. The chain uses TRBV27 and TRBJ2-1, with a weak D call TRBD1 (6 bases). V lost 2 bases and J lost 15, with 17 bases in between. Germline-derived CDR1 and CDR2 are MNHEY and SMNVEV (reference sequence). The CDR3 is 13 residues long. CDR3 DNA: TGTGCCAGCAGTTTAATCCCAGGGGTAGACTGGTTCTTC. The encoded protein is CASSLIPGVDWFF.

This clonotype has a handful of counts. CDR3 loop: CASSQALGNTGELFF. DNA for the CDR3: TGTGCCAGCAGCCAGGCCTTGGGGAACACCGGGGAGCTGTTTTTT. The V and J genes are TRBV14 and TRBJ2-2; D is unresolved. V was trimmed by 3 bases and J by 1 base, leaving 9 bases between them. CDR1 and CDR2 from the germline V gene are SGHDN and FVKESK. The length of the CDR3 is 15 residues.

This clonotype was counted between two and nine times. The chain employs TRBV6-6 and TRBJ2-2; D is uncertain. CDR3 length: 13 amino acids. Germline CDR1 reads MNHNY; CDR2 reads SVGAGI (reference sequence). Trimming took 5 bases from V and 5 from J, leaving 9 bases between them. Here the CDR3 reads CASSNTPTGELFF. CDR3 DNA: TGTGCCAGCAGTAACACACCTACCGGGGAGCTGTTTTTT.

CDR3 coding DNA: TGTGCCAGCACGGGGGCGGGACTAGCTTACGAGCAGTACTTC. Translation: CASTGAGLAYEQYF. This chain links TRBV25-1 with TRBJ2-7; 9 nucleotides match TRBD2. Germline trimming cut 7 bases from V and 4 bases from J; bases unmatched to any gene: 8. This CDR3 spans 14 amino acids. Germline lookup yields CDR1 MGHDK and CDR2 SYGVNS.

The chain recombines TRBV29-1 with TRBJ2-5; possibly TRBD1 for D (5 bases). With 3 bases removed from V and 0 bases from J, the gap between germline ends came to 8 bases. The germline gives CDR1 SQVTM, CDR2 ANQGSEA. This CDR3 spans 13 amino acids. The CDR3 nucleotides are TGCAGCGTTGATCGACAGAACCAAGAGACCCAGTACTTC. It codes for CSVDRQNQETQYF.

This clonotype was observed a handful of times. The chain combines TRBV29-1 with TRBJ2-5; 7 positions match TRBD2. Germline V gene sequence: CDR1 SQVTM, CDR2 ANQGSEA. Trimming took 3 bases from V and 3 from J; bases not matched to a gene: 7. This CDR3 spans 14 amino acids. Written as DNA, the CDR3 is TGCAGCGTTGATAGGTGGGGGGGTGAAGAGACCCAGTACTTC. As protein: CSVDRWGGEETQYF.

This clonotype was recorded a few times. J is TRBJ2-3 and V is TRBV6-5; TRBD1 might be the D (6 bases). CDR3 size: 17 residues. Deletions cut 4 bases from V and 1 base from J, with 18 bases between. From germline, CDR1 is MNHEY and CDR2 SVGAGI. CDR3 residues: CASSSQGLGPGTDTQYF. CDR3 in DNA: TGTGCCAGCAGTTCCCAGGGGCTAGGGCCGGGCACAGATACGCAGTATTTT.

The CDR3 sequence: CSARDVSNPDSREKLFF. In nucleotides, the CDR3 is TGCAGTGCTAGAGATGTCTCCAACCCGGACAGTAGGGAAAAACTGTTTTTT. The rearrangement links TRBV20-1 to TRBJ1-4; D might be TRBD1 (6 bases). V was cut by 0 bases and J by 8 bases, with 22 bases left in between. Germline CDR1 DFQATT, CDR2 SNEGSKA (reference sequence). The length of the CDR3 is 17 residues.

This clonotype was detected a few times. The rearrangement uses TRBV7-9 and TRBJ2-7; maybe TRBD1 (6 bases). V gave up 8 bases and J gave up 2 bases, with 16 bases separating them. Germline V CDR1 and CDR2: SEHNR, FQNEAQ (reference sequence). The CDR3 spans 14 residues. The chain's CDR3 is CASLGQGSTYEQYF. Written as DNA, the CDR3 is TGTGCCAGCTTGGGGCAGGGGTCTACCTACGAGCAGTACTTC.

This clonotype was picked up one time. The chain uses TRBV7-2 and TRBJ2-7, with 7 bases aligning to TRBD1. V was clipped by 5 bases and J by 0 bases; unmatched bases: 10. Germline CDR1 reads SGHTA; CDR2 reads FQGNSA. CDR3 length: 16 residues. The CDR3 DNA sequence: TGTGCCAGCAGCCATAGACAGGGTAGGAGCTCCTACGAGCAGTACTTC. It is translated as CASSHRQGRSSYEQYF. Filled out from reference TRBV7-2 and TRBJ2-7, the complete variable domain reads GAGVSQSPSNKVTEKGKDVELRCDPISGHTALYWYRQSLGQGLEFLIYFQGNSAPDKSGLPSDRFSAERTGGSVSTLTIQRTQQEDSAVYLCASSHRQGRSSYEQYFGPGTRLTVT.

CDR3 region: CASRMDRLGGELFF. DNA of the CDR3: TGTGCCAGCAGGATGGACAGGTTGGGTGGGGAGCTGTTTTTT. V gene TRBV7-2 combines with J gene TRBJ2-2; 7 bases map to TRBD1. Looked up from germline, CDR1 is SGHTA and CDR2 is FQGNSA. J was trimmed by 8 bases and V by 6 bases; bases with no gene match: 9. The CDR3 has 14 residues.

This clonotype was seen a few times. The chain couples TRBV3-1 to TRBJ2-3, with a possible D match to TRBD1 (5 bases). This CDR3 region has 13 residues. The V and J ends lost 10 bases and 2 bases respectively, with 13 bases between them. CDR1 and CDR2 (germline): LGHDT, YNNKEL (reference sequence). The DNA of the CDR3 is TGTGCCACCGCGGACACCTACACAGATACGCAGTATTTT. The encoded protein is CATADTYTDTQYF.

This clonotype was detected only a few times. This chain joins TRBV4-1 and TRBJ2-3; 7 bases match TRBD2. This CDR3 has 13 residues. CDR1 is MGHRA, CDR2 YSYEKL, per germline. Unmatched junction bases numbered 2, after V lost 7 bases and J lost 1 base. The CDR3 coding sequence is TGCGCCAGCAAACGGGAGGGCACAGATACGCAGTATTTT. It is translated as CASKREGTDTQYF.

The chain recombines TRBV4-3 with TRBJ2-3; TRBD1 is a possible D gene (6 bases). V lost 1 base to trimming and J lost 2 bases, with 10 bases between them. The CDR3 sequence is 15 residues long. Germline lookup yields CDR1 LGHNA and CDR2 YSLEER. The CDR3 spells CASSQVPGATDTQYF. In DNA, the CDR3 is TGCGCCAGCAGCCAAGTACCAGGGGCCACAGATACGCAGTATTTT.

This clonotype showed up many times. The gene calls are TRBV29-1 and TRBJ2-3, with unresolved D. The CDR3 extends over 11 amino acids. Trimming stripped 1 base from V and 4 bases from J, with 3 bases between. The germline gives CDR1 SQVTM, CDR2 ANQGSEA. The DNA of the CDR3 is TGCAGCGTTGAAGGGGCAGATACGCAGTATTTT. It encodes CSVEGADTQYF.

This clonotype was seen more than once but under ten times. The rearrangement uses TRBV5-1 and TRBJ2-3, with TRBD1 matching over 7 bases. This CDR3 has 15 amino acids. J was trimmed by 0 bases and V by 4 bases; bases with no gene match: 5. Germline CDR1 SGHRS, CDR2 YFSETQ. In DNA form, the CDR3 reads TGCGCCAGCAGCGACAGGGACGGAAGCACAGATACGCAGTATTTT. Protein: CASSDRDGSTDTQYF.

V gene TRBV5-1 combines with J gene TRBJ1-6; D is uncertain. The ends were cut back, 0 bases at V and 7 bases at J, with 11 bases in the middle. Germline-derived CDR1 and CDR2 are SGHRS and YFSETQ. CDR3 length equals 15 residues. CDR3 loop: CASSLEAGSNSPLHF. The CDR3, as DNA: TGCGCCAGCAGCTTGGAGGCAGGCTCGAATTCACCCCTCCACTTT.

The rearrangement links TRBV21-1 to TRBJ2-7; TRBD2 was called by the table and not checked on the DNA. TRBV21-1 is described as a pseudogene. The CDR3 spans 15 residues. CDR3 in DNA: TGTGCCAGCAGCAAAGGACTAGTGGAGGCCTACGAGCAGTACTTC. Translating it yields CASSKGLVEAYEQYF.

This clonotype has only a few counts. A junction end diverges from the germline sequence, so it may reflect a read error. This chain joins TRBV20-1 and TRBJ1-1; tentative D call: TRBD1 (6 bases). The CDR3 is 17 residues long. Looked up from germline, CDR1 is DFQATT and CDR2 is SNEGSKA (reference sequence). Here the CDR3 DNA reads TGCTGTGCTAGAGATTACGGGATACAGGGCGGCAACACTGAAGCTTTCTTT. This codes for CCARDYGIQGGNTEAFF.

This clonotype has more than one count but fewer than ten. The CDR3 sequence is CSARVAGLPEQFF. The CDR3, as DNA: TGCAGTGCTAGAGTGGCGGGACTACCGGAGCAGTTCTTC. The chain joins TRBV20-1 to TRBJ2-1, with TRBD2 matching 7 bases. The CDR3 is 13 residues long. Looked up from germline, CDR1 is DFQATT and CDR2 is SNEGSKA (reference sequence). V shed 1 base, J shed 10 bases, and the junction held 7 bases outside the gene matches.